The next 15 T cell receptor beta chains were all read from a single sample in a study of Graves' ophthalmopathy and Graves' hyperthyroidism. TCR beta CDR3 amplification used RNA transcripts. RT-PCR in the first round used HTBI primers; a second-round multiplex PCR followed. TCRdb itself ran the multiplex PCR reads through MiXCR, one entry per CDR3 protein. The sample has more than 1,000,000 distinct CDR3 sequences, 35% to 45% seen once. Sequencing was carried out using peripheral blood or thyroid tissue (not recorded which). The origin of the receptors is an adult man with Graves' hyperthyroidism.

This clonotype was found many times. The chain is built from TRBV20-1 and TRBJ1-5; D unclear. The CDR3 spans 14 residues. V was shortened by 4 bases and J by 5 bases, with 15 bases between the two germline ends. Germline assignment: CDR1 DFQATT and CDR2 SNEGSKA (reference sequence). CDR3 DNA: TGCAGTGCTACTCAGGTTGTTGGAGATCAGCCCCAGCATTTT. Its protein product is CSATQVVGDQPQHF.

J is TRBJ2-5 and V is TRBV25-1; D possibly uses TRBD1 or TRBD2 (6 bases each). Germline V gives CDR1 MGHDK, CDR2 SYGVNS. The ends were cut back, 8 bases at V and 5 bases at J, with 18 bases in the middle. The CDR3 has 14 residues. In nucleotides, the CDR3 is TGTGCCAGCGGGGGGCGCTTCTGGAGTGAGACCCAGTACTTC. Amino acid sequence: CASGGRFWSETQYF.

V gene TRBV6-2 or TRBV6-3 combines with J gene TRBJ2-7; D is possibly TRBD2 (5 bases). Trimming took off 2 bases at V and 7 bases at J, with 12 bases between the two ends. Germline V gene lookup returns CDR1 MNHEY and CDR2 SVGEGT. There are 13 residues in the CDR3. The CDR3 coding sequence is TGTGCCAGCAGTTACAGGCTGTCGGGGGAGCAGTACTTC. It is translated as CASSYRLSGEQYF.

A few counts support this clonotype. The gene calls are TRBV10-3 and TRBJ2-5; 13 positions agree with TRBD2. The CDR3 is 15 residues long. Per the germline V gene, CDR1 is ENHRY and CDR2 is SYGVKD. J lost 5 bases, V lost 6 bases, and 6 bases had no gene match. CDR3: CAIRPGTSGKETQYF. CDR3 DNA: TGTGCCATCAGGCCCGGGACTAGCGGGAAGGAGACCCAGTACTTC.

Ten or more counts support this clonotype. CDR3: CSASRGRETQYF. The CDR3 nucleotides are TGCAGTGCTAGCAGGGGAAGGGAGACCCAGTACTTC. J is TRBJ2-5 and V is TRBV20-1; weak D call: TRBD1 (6 bases). Germline V gene data show CDR1 as DFQATT and CDR2 as SNEGSKA (reference sequence). V dropped 3 bases and J dropped 5 bases, with 10 bases sitting between them. This CDR3 contains 12 residues.

This clonotype came up many times. The chain recombines TRBV5-8 with TRBJ2-2; D is perhaps TRBD1 (6 bases). Germline CDR1 reads SGHTS; CDR2 reads YDEGEE. Trimming stripped 0 bases from V and 0 bases from J, with 9 bases between. This CDR3 comprises 16 residues. The CDR3 region has the DNA TGTGCCAGCAGCTTGGAAGGGACAACGAACACCGGGGAGCTGTTTTTT. This gives the protein CASSLEGTTNTGELFF.

Concerning this clonotype itself: This may be a read error, as it is one base from a much larger clone. This sequence joins TRBV9 and TRBJ1-1; perhaps TRBD1 as D (5 bases). Germline V gene sequence: CDR1 SGDLS, CDR2 YYNGEE. The CDR3 totals 16 residues. Here the CDR3 reads CASSPRQILPGTESFF. CDR3 nucleotides: TGTGCCAGCAGCCCCCGACAGATCCTACCTGGCACTGAATCTTTCTTT.

This clonotype was seen at least ten times. The V call is TRBV19, the J call TRBJ1-5, with D perhaps matching TRBD1 (5 bases). Trimming stripped 3 bases from V and 7 bases from J, with 13 bases between. CDR1 and CDR2 from the germline V gene are LNHDA and SQIVND (reference sequence). This CDR3 is 14 amino acids long. The CDR3 region is CASSIGGRGQPQHF. The CDR3 DNA reads as TGTGCCAGTAGTATCGGGGGTCGGGGGCAGCCCCAGCATTTT. Using reference TRBV19 and TRBJ1-5 for the parts outside the CDR3, the full variable domain is DGGITQSPKYLFRKEGQNVTLSCEQNLNHDAMYWYRQDPGQGLRLIYYSQIVNDFQKGDIAEGYSVSREKKESFPLTVTSAQKNPTAFYLCASSIGGRGQPQHFGDGTRLSIL.

This clonotype was seen only a few times. The CDR3 DNA is TGTGCTAGTGGTTTGGAAGGGACATCGAACACTGAAGCTTTCTTT. This gives the protein CASGLEGTSNTEAFF. The chain joins TRBV12-5 to TRBJ1-1, with a possible D match to TRBD1 (6 bases). Looked up from germline, CDR1 is LGHNT and CDR2 is FRNRAP. The CDR3 is made up of 15 amino acids. Trimming took off 1 base at V and 1 base at J, with 10 bases between the two ends. Full variable domain (outside the CDR3, taken from reference TRBV12-5 and TRBJ1-1): DARVTQTPRHKVTEMGQEVTMRCQPILGHNTVFWYRQTMMQGLELLAYFRNRAPLDDSGMPKDRFSAEMPDATLATLKIQPSEPRDSAVYFCASGLEGTSNTEAFFGQGTRLTVV.

At least ten counts were recorded for this clonotype. This chain links TRBV24-1 with TRBJ2-7; D tentatively reads TRBD1 or TRBD2 (5 bases each). The V gene's germline CDR1 is KGHDR and CDR2 SFDVKD. This CDR3 has 13 residues. Trimming cost V 6 bases and J 3 bases, with 11 bases left between them. CDR3 in DNA: TGTGCCACCAGTCTAACGGGGCGCTACGAGCAGTACTTC. It yields the protein CATSLTGRYEQYF.

In its sample, this clonotype was seen a few times. This chain uses TRBV7-2 with TRBJ2-5, with 10 bases fitting TRBD2. Germline V gene sequence: CDR1 SGHTA, CDR2 FQGNSA. Trimming cost V 1 base and J 2 bases; bases outside gene matches: 4. The CDR3 sequence is 16 residues long. This chain's CDR3 is CASSLELAGAQETQYF. The DNA for the CDR3 is TGTGCCAGCAGCTTAGAGCTAGCGGGGGCACAAGAGACCCAGTACTTC.

V is TRBV6-1 and J is TRBJ2-5; D is perhaps TRBD1 (6 bases). The length of the CDR3 is 15 residues. Germline loops: CDR1 MNHNS, CDR2 SASEGT. With 2 bases removed from V and 5 bases from J, the gap between germline ends came to 15 bases. The chain's CDR3 is CASSEKAQGMETQYF. CDR3 in DNA: TGTGCCAGCAGTGAAAAGGCCCAGGGGATGGAGACCCAGTACTTC.

This clonotype was recorded only once. The chain recombines TRBV2 with TRBJ1-1, with 8 nucleotides matching TRBD1. The CDR3 is made up of 15 amino acids. V lost 6 bases and J lost 0; bases outside the gene matches: 6. In germline, CDR1 is SNHLY, CDR2 FYNNEI. The CDR3 nucleotides read TGTGCCAGCAGGGATAGGGGACAGGTGAACACTGAAGCTTTCTTT. Translated, it gives CASRDRGQVNTEAFF.

The chain combines TRBV7-8 with TRBJ1-3; D is uncertain. CDR3 length equals 14 residues. Germline V gene sequence: CDR1 SGHVS, CDR2 FQNEAQ. The germline V and J ends were trimmed by 4 bases and 8 bases, with 15 bases remaining between them. The CDR3 DNA is TGTGCCAGCAGCTCAGTGGCCAATGGCTACACCATATATTTT. Residues: CASSSVANGYTIYF.

This clonotype was recorded only once. The genes are TRBV9 and TRBJ2-5; D remains ambiguous. Trimming cost V 2 bases and J 3 bases, with 14 bases left between them. Germline CDR1 and CDR2: SGDLS and YYNGEE. The CDR3 is 15 residues long. DNA for the CDR3: TGTGCCAGCAGCGTGCGTGGCAGACAAAAAGAGACCCAGTACTTC. Amino acids: CASSVRGRQKETQYF. The full variable domain, completed using reference TRBV9 and TRBJ2-5, is DSGVTQTPKHLITATGQRVTLRCSPRSGDLSVYWYQQSLDQGLQFLIQYYNGEERAKGNILERFSAQQFPDLHSELNLSSLELGDSALYFCASSVRGRQKETQYFGPGTRLLVL.